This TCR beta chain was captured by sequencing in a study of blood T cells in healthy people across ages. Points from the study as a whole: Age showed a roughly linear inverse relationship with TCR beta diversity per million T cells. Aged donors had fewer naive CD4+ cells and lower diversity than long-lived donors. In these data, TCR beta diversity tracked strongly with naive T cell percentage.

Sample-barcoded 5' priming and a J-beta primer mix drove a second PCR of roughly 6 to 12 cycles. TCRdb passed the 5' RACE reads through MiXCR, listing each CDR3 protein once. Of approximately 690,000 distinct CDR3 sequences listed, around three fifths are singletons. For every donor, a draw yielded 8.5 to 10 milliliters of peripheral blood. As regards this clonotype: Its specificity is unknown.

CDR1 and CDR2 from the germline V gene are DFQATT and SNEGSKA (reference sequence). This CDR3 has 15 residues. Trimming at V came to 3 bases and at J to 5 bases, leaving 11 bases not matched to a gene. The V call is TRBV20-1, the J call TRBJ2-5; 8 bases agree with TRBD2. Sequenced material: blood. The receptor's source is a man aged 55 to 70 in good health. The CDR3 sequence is CSASLASGWDETQYF. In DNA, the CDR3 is TGCAGTGCTAGTCTGGCTAGCGGGTGGGACGAGACCCAGTACTTC.